This TCR beta chain appears in the sequencing data of a study of blood T cells in healthy people across ages (dated by TCRdb to the mid-2010s). Background on the whole study: In model experiments, roughly one uniquely barcoded TCR beta cDNA molecule per two T cells was captured by template switching. For two donors (one aged 18 to 29 and one aged 80 or older), the study analyzed two additional independent replicas of 1 million unique cDNA reads from the same blood draw. Four age groups were formed from the donors: young (average about 16 years), middle-aged (less than 40), aged (more than 55) and long-lived (roughly 81). To avoid experimental bias, donors of different ages were distributed randomly across sequencing lanes. Age-related changes in TCR beta repertoire diversity were measured in the study by deep sequencing normalized with unique cDNA molecular identifiers.

With respect to this clonotype: The specificity of this receptor is unknown. Per-base quality was not reported, and no clone a single base away is much larger than it.

V is reduced by 6 bases and J by 5 bases, leaving a spacing of 13 bases between them. The CDR3 holds 12 amino acids from the cysteine to the phenylalanine. Only the CDR3 portion is preserved as DNA: 36 bases, with reading frame beginning at the first base. Reading the germline V gene (reference sequence) gives CDR1 DFQATT and CDR2 SNEGSKA. The donors were roughly 40 Caucasian individuals from Russia, aged roughly 6 to 90 years, who were systemically healthy. About 10 milliliters of peripheral blood were collected from each donor into EDTA-treated Vacutainer tubes. Ficoll-Paque density-gradient centrifugation was used to isolate PBMCs, with at least 6.5 million per sample. Total RNA was extracted from PBMCs with Trizol reagent, with at least 5 micrograms obtained per sample. For every donor, flow cytometry on a PBMC aliquot measured the percentage of naive CD45RAhigh/CD27high T cells. Preparation of the library involved 5' RACE. The sequencer listed for this sample is Illumina HiSeq 2500. The second PCR ran for about 6 to 12 cycles and used a J-beta primer mix along with a sample-barcoded 5' primer. A template-switch 5' adaptor carrying 12 random nucleotides introduced a unique molecular identifier onto each TCR beta cDNA molecule. Each sample yielded at least 2.5 million CDR3-containing paired-end reads. All of the RNA was converted into first-strand cDNA using the Mint cDNA synthesis kit, with a TRBC-specific oligonucleotide serving as the primer. After uracil-DNA glycosylase treatment, a first 18-cycle PCR used universal primers M1SS and BC2_uni_R on all cDNA. In the original analysis: For normalization, 1 million high-quality reads were randomly selected from each sample, with every read carrying a distinct molecular identifier. Reads sharing molecular identifiers were discarded rather than binned into consensus sequences. MiTCR, run with a Q25 quality threshold and the strictest error-elimination algorithm, handled CDR3 identification, clonotype clustering and error correction. A nonparametric unseen species model using Euler transformation provided a lower-bound estimate of total TCR beta diversity. The public reads were reanalyzed by TCRdb: fastp trimming at Q25, MiXCR alignment, in-frame beta chains only. Rows with one shared CDR3 protein collapse into an entry with the most common genes and DNA. TCRdb, rather than the study authors, made the V and J calls. The table for this sample lists 1,500,000 or so distinct CDR3 sequences; around 55% of them were counted only once. The ten biggest clones cover more than 6% of the sample.

General findings and caveats noted by the study authors: Since profiling was done on bulk unsorted PBMCs, naive and antigen-experienced compartments could not be conclusively compared. There was a strong correlation between observed TCR beta diversity and the percentage of naive T cells measured by flow cytometry. Compared with the aged group, the long-lived group had more naive CD4+ T cells, fewer expanded clones and increased TCR diversity, suggesting age selection. Observed TCR beta diversity per million T cells fell roughly linearly with age, and a significant reduction was already apparent by age approximately 41. Estimates of total diversity from one million sequenced T cells were regarded as lower bounds and underestimates. Because the CMV infection status of the donors was unknown, age-related changes in expanded clonotypes may potentially have been confounded.

The receptor was isolated from a young man in good health. Sequences were obtained from blood. The V gene is TRBV20-1 and the J gene is TRBJ1-2; perhaps TRBD1 is the D gene, with 5 bases matching. The CDR3 reads CSAPGGVYGYTF. Here is the DNA: TGCAGTGCCCCGGGGGGGGTATATGGCTACACCTTC.